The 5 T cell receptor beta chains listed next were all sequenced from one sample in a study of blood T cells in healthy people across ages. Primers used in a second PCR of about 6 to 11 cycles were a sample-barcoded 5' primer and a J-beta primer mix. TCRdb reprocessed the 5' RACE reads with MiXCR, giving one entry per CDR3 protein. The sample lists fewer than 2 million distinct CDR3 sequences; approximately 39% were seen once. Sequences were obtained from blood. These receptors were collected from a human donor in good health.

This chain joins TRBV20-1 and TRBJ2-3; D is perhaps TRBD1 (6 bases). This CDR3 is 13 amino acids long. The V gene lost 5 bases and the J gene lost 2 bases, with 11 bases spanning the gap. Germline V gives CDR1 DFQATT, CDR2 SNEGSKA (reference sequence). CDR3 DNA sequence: TGCAGTGCTGCAGGGGCCCCCACAGATACGCAGTATTTT. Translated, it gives CSAAGAPTDTQYF.

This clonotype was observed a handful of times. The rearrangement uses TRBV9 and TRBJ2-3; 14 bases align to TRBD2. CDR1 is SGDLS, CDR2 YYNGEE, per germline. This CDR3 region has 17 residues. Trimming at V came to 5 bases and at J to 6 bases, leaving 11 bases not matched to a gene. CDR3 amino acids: CASSEFSTSGGDDTQYF. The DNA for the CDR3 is TGTGCCAGCAGTGAATTCTCGACTAGCGGGGGGGATGATACGCAGTATTTT.

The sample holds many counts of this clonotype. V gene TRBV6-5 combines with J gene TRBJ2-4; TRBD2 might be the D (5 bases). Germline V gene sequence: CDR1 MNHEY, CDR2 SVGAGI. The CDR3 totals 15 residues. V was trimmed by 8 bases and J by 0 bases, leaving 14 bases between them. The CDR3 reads CASSMRALAKNIQYF. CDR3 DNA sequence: TGTGCCAGCTCAATGCGGGCCCTAGCCAAAAACATTCAGTACTTC.

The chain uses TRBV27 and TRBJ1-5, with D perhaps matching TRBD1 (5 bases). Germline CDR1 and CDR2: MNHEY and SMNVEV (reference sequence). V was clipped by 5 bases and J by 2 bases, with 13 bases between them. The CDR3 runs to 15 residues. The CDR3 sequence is CASSNERDGNQPQHF. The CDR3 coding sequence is TGTGCCAGCAGTAACGAGAGGGACGGCAATCAGCCCCAGCATTTT.

The CDR3 sequence is CASSISGTVTLNYGYTF. The CDR3 DNA sequence: TGTGCCAGCAGCATCTCCGGGACAGTTACCCTTAACTATGGCTACACCTTC. The V call is TRBV7-2, the J call TRBJ1-2, with 7 bases aligning to TRBD1. This CDR3 region has 17 residues. Germline loops: CDR1 SGHTA, CDR2 FQGNSA. With 5 bases clipped from V and 1 base from J, the junction kept 13 bases outside the gene matches.